The 7 T cell receptor beta chains below were found in one sample sequenced in a study of blood T cell repertoires in COVID-19. Only in-frame clones appear in the TCRdb table, and some are missing; sequencing was by immunoSEQ multiplex PCR. The data show approximately 200,000 clones, roughly 85% seen once. Specimen: PBMCs or T cells enriched from blood (not recorded which). The receptors shown here come from a man in his forties or fifties who had recovered from COVID-19.

J is TRBJ2-7 and V is TRBV6-5; D may be TRBD2 (5 bases). The CDR3 is 14 amino acids. V was pared by 6 bases and J by 2 bases, with 14 bases between. Germline V lookup: CDR1 MNHEY, CDR2 SVGAGI. This CDR3 reads CASSPKLGTYEQYF. The CDR3, as DNA: TGTGCCAGCAGCCCCAAACTAGGAACCTACGAGCAGTACTTC.

The chain couples TRBV28 to TRBJ1-2; 8 bases fit TRBD1. From germline, CDR1 is MDHEN and CDR2 SYDVKM. Losses at the gene ends were 2 bases for V and 7 bases for J; bases not matched to a gene: 12. The CDR3 spans 16 residues. The chain's CDR3 is CASSLPGQEYPAGYTF. CDR3 nucleotide sequence: TGTGCCAGCAGTTTACCGGGACAGGAATATCCCGCTGGCTACACCTTC.

This chain links TRBV6-1 with TRBJ1-2; possible D gene TRBD1, 5 bases. In germline, CDR1 is MNHNS, CDR2 SASEGT. The ends were cut back, 3 bases at V and 4 bases at J, with 12 bases in the middle. This CDR3 comprises 14 residues. DNA for the CDR3: TGTGCCAGCAGTGAGGGACTTCTATCCTATGGCTACACCTTC. This codes for CASSEGLLSYGYTF.

This chain links TRBV7-8 with TRBJ2-1, with D possibly matching TRBD1 (6 bases). CDR1 is SGHVS and CDR2 is FQNEAQ in the germline V gene. Trimming shortened V by 1 base and J by 7 bases, and 11 bases separated the two germline ends. CDR3 size: 14 residues. CDR3 amino acids: CASSLGGQGNEQFF. In DNA, the CDR3 is TGTGCCAGCAGCTTAGGCGGCCAGGGGAATGAGCAGTTCTTC.

CDR3 residues: CASSMTGAYEQYF. Written as DNA, the CDR3 is TGTGCCAGTAGTATGACAGGGGCCTACGAGCAGTACTTC. V is TRBV19 and J is TRBJ2-7; 8 nucleotides agree with TRBD1. Germline-derived CDR1 and CDR2 are LNHDA and SQIVND (reference sequence). The CDR3 length is 13 residues. V gave up 3 bases and J gave up 2 bases; unmatched junction bases: 0.

The genes are TRBV11-2 and TRBJ2-2, with 8 bases aligning to TRBD2. With 4 bases clipped from V and 5 bases from J, the junction kept 6 bases outside the gene matches. Germline assignment: CDR1 SGHAT and CDR2 FQNNGV. This CDR3 is built from 15 residues. CDR3 nucleotides: TGTGCCAGCAGCTACGGACTAGCACGAACCGGGGAGCTGTTTTTT. Residues: CASSYGLARTGELFF.

This chain joins TRBV2 and TRBJ1-1; 7 bases are a match to TRBD1. Trimming removed 2 bases from V and 5 bases from J; junction bases left unmatched: 8. The germline V gene encodes CDR1 SNHLY and CDR2 FYNNEI. The CDR3 is 15 residues long. The CDR3 DNA reads TGTGCCAGCAGTGAAATAGCAGGGGGTAATACTGAAGCTTTCTTT. This translates into CASSEIAGGNTEAFF.